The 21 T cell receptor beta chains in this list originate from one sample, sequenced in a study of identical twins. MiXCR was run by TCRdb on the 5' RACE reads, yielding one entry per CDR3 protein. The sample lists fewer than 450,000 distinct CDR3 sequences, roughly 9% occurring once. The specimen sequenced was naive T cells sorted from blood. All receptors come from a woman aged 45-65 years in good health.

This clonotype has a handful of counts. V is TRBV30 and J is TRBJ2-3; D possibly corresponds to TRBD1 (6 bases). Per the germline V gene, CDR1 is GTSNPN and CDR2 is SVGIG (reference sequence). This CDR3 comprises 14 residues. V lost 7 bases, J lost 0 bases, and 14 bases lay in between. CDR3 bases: TGTGCCTCGATCAGGGGAACTAGCACAGATACGCAGTATTTT. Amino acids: CASIRGTSTDTQYF.

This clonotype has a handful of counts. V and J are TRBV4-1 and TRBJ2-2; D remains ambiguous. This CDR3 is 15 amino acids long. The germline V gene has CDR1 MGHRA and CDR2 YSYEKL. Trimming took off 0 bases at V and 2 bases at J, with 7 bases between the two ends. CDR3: CASSQDGRNTGELFF. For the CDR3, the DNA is TGCGCCAGCAGCCAAGATGGCCGTAACACCGGGGAGCTGTTTTTT.

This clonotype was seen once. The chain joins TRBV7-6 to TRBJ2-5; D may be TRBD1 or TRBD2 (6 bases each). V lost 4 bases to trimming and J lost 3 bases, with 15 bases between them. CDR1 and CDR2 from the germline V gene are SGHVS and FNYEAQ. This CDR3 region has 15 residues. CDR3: CASSSSGAAKETQYF. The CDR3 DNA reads TGTGCCAGCAGCTCGTCGGGGGCGGCTAAAGAGACCCAGTACTTC.

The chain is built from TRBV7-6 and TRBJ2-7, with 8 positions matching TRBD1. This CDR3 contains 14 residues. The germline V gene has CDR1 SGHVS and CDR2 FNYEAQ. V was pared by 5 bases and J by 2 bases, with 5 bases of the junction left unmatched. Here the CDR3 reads CASSPEGQAYEQYF. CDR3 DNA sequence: TGTGCCAGCAGCCCCGAGGGACAGGCCTACGAGCAGTACTTC.

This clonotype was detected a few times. CDR3: CASSLDRGSEQYV. Here the CDR3 DNA reads TGCGCCAGCAGCTTGGATAGGGGGAGCGAGCAGTACGTC. The chain recombines TRBV5-1 with TRBJ2-7; D is perhaps TRBD1 (6 bases). The length of the CDR3 is 13 residues. The germline gives CDR1 SGHRS, CDR2 YFSETQ. V gave up 0 bases and J gave up 6 bases, with 10 bases separating them.

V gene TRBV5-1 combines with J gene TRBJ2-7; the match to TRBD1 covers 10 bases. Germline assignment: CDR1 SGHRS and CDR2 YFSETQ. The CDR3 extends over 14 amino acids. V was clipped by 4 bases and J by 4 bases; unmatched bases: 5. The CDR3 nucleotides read TGCGCCAGCAGCGTCGGGACAGGGGAATACGAGCAGTACGTC. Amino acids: CASSVGTGEYEQYV.

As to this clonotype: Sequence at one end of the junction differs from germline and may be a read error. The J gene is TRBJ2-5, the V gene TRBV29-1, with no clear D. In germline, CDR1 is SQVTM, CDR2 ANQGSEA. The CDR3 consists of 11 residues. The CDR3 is CSVEEAAALSF. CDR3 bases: TGCAGCGTTGAAGAGGCGGCCGCCTTATCCTTC.

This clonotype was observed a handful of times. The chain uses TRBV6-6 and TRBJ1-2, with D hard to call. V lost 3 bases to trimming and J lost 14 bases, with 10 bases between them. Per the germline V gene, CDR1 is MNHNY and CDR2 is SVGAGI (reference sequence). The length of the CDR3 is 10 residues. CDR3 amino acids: CASSYTAFTF. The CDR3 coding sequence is TGTGCCAGCAGTTATACAGCGTTTACCTTC.

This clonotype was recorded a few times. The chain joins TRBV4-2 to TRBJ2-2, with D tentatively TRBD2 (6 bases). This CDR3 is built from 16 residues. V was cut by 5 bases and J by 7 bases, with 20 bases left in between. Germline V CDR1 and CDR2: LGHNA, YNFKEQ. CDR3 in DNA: TGTGCCAGCAGCGGCCGGGACTCCACCCCCGGCGGGGAGCTGTTTTTT. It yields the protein CASSGRDSTPGGELFF.

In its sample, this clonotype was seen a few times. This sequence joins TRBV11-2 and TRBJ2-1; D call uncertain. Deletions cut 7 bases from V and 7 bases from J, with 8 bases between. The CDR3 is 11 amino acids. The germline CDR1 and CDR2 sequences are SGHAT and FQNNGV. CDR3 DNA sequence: TGTGCCAGCACCCTAGATAATGAGCAGTTCTTC. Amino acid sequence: CASTLDNEQFF. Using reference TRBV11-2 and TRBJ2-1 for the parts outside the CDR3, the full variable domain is EAGVAQSPRYKIIEKRQSVAFWCNPISGHATLYWYQQILGQGPKLLIQFQNNGVVDDSQLPKDRFSAERLKGVDSTLKIQPAKLEDSAVYLCASTLDNEQFFGPGTRLTVL.

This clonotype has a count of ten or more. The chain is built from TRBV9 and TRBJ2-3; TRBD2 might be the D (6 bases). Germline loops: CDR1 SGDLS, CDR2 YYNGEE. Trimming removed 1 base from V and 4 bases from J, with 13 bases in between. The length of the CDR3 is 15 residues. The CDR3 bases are TGTGCCAGCAGCGTACGCGGGGATAGAGCAGATACGCAGTATTTT. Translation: CASSVRGDRADTQYF.

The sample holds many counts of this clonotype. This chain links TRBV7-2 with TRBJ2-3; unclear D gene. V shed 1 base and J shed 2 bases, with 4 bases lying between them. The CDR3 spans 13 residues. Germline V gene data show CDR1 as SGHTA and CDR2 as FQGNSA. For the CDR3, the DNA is TGTGCCAGCAGCTTAGATCACACAGATACGCAGTATTTT. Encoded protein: CASSLDHTDTQYF.

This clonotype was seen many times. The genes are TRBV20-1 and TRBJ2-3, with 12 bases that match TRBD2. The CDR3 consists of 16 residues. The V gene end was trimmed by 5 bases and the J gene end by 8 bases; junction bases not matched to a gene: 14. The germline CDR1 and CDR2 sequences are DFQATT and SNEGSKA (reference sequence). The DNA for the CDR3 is TGCAGTGCTGCAGCGATCGGACTAGCGGGATGGGTTACGCAGTATTTT. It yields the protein CSAAAIGLAGWVTQYF.

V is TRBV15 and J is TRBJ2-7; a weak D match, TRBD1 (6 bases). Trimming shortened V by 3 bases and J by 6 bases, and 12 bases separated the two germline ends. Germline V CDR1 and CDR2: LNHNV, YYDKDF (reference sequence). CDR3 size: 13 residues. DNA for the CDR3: TGTGCCACCAGCAGGTCTTCAGGGGCCGAGCAGTACGTC. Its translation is CATSRSSGAEQYV.

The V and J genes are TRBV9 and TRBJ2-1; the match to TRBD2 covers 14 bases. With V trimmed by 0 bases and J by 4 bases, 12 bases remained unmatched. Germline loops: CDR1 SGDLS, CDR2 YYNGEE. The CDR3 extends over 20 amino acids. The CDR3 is CASSVGGLAGAGAGYNEQFF. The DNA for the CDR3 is TGTGCCAGCAGCGTAGGGGGACTAGCGGGAGCTGGGGCGGGGTACAATGAGCAGTTCTTC.

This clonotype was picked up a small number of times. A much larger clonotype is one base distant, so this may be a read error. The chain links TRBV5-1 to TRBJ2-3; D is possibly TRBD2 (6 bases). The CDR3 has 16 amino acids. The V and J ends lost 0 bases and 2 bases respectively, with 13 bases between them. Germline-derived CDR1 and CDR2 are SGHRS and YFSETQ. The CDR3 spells CASSLEPGSFTDTQYF. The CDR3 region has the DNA TGCGCCAGCAGCTTGGAGCCCGGGAGCTTCACAGATACGCAGTATTTT.

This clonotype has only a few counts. CDR3 bases: TGTGCCAGCAGTTTAATGCTCGGAGCGGGAGTTGGCACCGGGGAGCTGTTTTTT. Its protein product is CASSLMLGAGVGTGELFF. The V call is TRBV12-3 or TRBV12-4, the J call TRBJ2-2, with 8 bases lining up with TRBD2. Trimming cost V 2 bases and J 4 bases; bases outside gene matches: 12. There are 18 residues in the CDR3.

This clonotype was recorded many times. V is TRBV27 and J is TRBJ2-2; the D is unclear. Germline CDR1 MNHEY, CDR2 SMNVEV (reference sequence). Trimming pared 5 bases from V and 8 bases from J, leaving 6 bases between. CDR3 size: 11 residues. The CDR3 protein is CASSDSGELFF. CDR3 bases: TGTGCCAGCAGTGACTCGGGGGAGCTGTTTTTT.

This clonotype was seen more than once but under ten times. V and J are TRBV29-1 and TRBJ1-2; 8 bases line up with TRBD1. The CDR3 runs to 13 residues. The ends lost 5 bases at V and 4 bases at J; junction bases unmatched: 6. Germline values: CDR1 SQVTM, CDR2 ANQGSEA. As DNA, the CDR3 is TGCAGCGTTCGCCCAGGGGGCAGCTATGGCTACACCTTC. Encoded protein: CSVRPGGSYGYTF.

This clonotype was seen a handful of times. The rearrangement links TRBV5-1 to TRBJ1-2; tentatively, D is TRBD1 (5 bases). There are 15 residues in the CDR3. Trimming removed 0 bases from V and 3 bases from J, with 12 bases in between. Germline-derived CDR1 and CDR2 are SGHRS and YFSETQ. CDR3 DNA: TGCGCCAGCAGCTTGGTTGGAGGGGTCGACTATGGCTACACCTTC. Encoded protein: CASSLVGGVDYGYTF.

CDR3 protein: CASSSDSGTRLEQYF. CDR3 DNA: TGTGCCAGCTCATCGGACTCTGGTACAAGGCTCGAGCAGTACTTC. The genes are TRBV18 and TRBJ2-7; D is possibly TRBD2 (5 bases). Per germline, CDR1 KGHSH and CDR2 LQKENI. This CDR3 is built from 15 residues. V was clipped by 5 bases and J by 6 bases, with 20 bases between them.